This T cell receptor (beta chain) was observed in a study of cytomegalovirus exposure and HLA in healthy donors. This CDR3 contains 13 residues. V was cut by 7 bases and J by 0 bases, with 6 bases left in between. Germline CDR1 is MDHEN and CDR2 is SYDVKM. The PCR used 60 Vbeta and 13 Jbeta primers. Assay used: immunoSEQ multiplex PCR; TCRdb lists only in-frame clones, some missing. In total, the table holds under 90,000 clones. The clonotype originates from a female donor in good health and CMV-seropositive. The chain joins TRBV28 to TRBJ1-4; a possible D gene is TRBD1 (5 bases). Material: PBMCs. The CDR3 sequence: CASTGATNEKLFF. CDR3 coding DNA: TGTGCCAGCACGGGGGCAACTAATGAAAAACTGTTTTTT.